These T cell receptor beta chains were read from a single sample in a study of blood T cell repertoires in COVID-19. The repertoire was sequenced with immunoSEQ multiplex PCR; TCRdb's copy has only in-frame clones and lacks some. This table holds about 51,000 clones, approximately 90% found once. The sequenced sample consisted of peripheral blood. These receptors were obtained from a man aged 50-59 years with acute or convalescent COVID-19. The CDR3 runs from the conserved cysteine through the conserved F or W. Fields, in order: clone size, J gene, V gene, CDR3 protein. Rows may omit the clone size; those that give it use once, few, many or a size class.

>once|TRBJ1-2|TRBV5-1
CASSLETANYGYTF
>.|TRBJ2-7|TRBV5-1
CASSQSPDRANEQYF
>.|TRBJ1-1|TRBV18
CASSPSGVVGLNTEAFF
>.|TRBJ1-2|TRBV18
CASSPLQGYTF
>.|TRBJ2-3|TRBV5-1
CASSLVPSGGGTDTQYF
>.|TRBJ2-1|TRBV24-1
CATSDLSGGTYNEQFF
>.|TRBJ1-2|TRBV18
CASSPAGGEVYGYTF
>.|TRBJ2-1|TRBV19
CASSRSGNEQFF
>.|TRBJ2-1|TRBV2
CASSERQAAYNEQFF
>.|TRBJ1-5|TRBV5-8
CASSGGKTSNQPQHF
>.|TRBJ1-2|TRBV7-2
CASSPNLNYGYTF
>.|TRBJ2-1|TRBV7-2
CASRTAGGNEQFF
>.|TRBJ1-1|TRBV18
CASSPQGGTTNTEAFF
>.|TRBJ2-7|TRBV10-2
CASSESSYEQYF
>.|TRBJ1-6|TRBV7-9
CASSTPGVVGSPLHF
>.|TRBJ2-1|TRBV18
CASSPYRDSRYNEQFF
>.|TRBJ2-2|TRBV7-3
CASSLQGSTGELFF
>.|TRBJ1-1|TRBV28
CASSTRSSGGKAFF
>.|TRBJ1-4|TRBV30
CACQGQGREKLFF
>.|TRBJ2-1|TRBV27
CASSRHGTSSSYNEQFF
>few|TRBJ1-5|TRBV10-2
CASSVVGGNNQPQHF
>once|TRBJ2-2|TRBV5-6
CASSLGSLNTGELFF
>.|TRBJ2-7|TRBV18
CASSPSTGMYEQYF
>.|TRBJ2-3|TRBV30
CAWSGLAGEGADTQYF
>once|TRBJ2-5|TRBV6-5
CASGIGRAQETQYF
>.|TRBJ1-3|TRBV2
CASNPFRGGNTIYF